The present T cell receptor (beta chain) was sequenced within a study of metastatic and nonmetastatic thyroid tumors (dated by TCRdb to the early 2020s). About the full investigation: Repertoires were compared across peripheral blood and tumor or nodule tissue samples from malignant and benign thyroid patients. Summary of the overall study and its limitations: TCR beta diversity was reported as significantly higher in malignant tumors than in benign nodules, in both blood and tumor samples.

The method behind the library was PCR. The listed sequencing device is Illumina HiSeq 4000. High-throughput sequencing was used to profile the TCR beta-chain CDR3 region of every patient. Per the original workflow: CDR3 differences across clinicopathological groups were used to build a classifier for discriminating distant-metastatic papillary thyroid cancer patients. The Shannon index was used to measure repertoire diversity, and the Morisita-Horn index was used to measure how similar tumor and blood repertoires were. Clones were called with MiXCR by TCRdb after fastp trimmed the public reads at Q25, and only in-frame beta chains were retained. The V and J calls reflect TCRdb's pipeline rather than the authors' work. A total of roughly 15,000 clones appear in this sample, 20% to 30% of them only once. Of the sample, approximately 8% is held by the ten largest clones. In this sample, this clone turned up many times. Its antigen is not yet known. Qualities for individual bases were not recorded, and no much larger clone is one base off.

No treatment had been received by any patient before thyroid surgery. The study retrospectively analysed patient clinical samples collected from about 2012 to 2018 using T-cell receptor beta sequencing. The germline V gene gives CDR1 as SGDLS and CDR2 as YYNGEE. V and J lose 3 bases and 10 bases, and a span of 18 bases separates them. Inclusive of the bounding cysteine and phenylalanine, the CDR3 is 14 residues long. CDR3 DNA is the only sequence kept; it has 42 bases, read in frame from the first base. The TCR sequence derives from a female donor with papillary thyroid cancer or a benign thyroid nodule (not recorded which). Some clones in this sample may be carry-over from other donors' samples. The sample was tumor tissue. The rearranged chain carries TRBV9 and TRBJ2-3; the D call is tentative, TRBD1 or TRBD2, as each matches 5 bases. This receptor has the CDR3 CASSARDLLGAQYF. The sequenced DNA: TGTGCCAGCAGCGCCCGGGACCTTCTGGGGGCGCAGTATTTT.